This TCR beta chain was found in a study of shared clonotypes between healthy human individuals. Measured with immunoSEQ multiplex PCR; TCRdb has only the in-frame clones, and not every one. The sample shows under 2.5 million clones, around 90% of them seen only once. The CDR3 contains 14 residues. Trimming removed 4 bases at V and 4 bases at J, with 14 bases between. Germline CDR1 SGHDT, CDR2 YYEEEE. Study results and limitations: When naive CD4 clonotypes were compared across several donors, 4% to 6.5% were shared.

This clone was seen just once. Antigen: not known. The chain is built from TRBV5-6 and TRBJ1-2; D is ambiguous. Specimen: naive CD4+ T cells from PBMCs. As to subset: CD45RA+ positively selected. The receptor was isolated from a man aged 18-30 years in good health. Some clones in this sample may be carry-over from other donors' samples. CDR3 sequence: CASSLKTGSYGYTF. The CDR3 nucleotides read TGTGCCAGCAGCCTAAAGACGGGAAGCTATGGCTACACCTTC.